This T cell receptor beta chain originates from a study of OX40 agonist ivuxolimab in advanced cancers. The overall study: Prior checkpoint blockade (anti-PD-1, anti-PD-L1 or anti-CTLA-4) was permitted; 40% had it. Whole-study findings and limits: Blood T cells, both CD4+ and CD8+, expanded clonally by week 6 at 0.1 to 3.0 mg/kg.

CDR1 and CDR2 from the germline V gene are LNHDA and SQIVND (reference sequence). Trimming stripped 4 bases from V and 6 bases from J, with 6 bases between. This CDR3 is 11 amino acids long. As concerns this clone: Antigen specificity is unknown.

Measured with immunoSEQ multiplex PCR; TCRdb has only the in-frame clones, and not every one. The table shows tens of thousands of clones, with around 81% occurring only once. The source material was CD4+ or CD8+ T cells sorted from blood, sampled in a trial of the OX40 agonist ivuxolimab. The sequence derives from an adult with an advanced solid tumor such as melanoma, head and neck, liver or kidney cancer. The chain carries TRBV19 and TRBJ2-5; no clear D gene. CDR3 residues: CASSNTQTQYF. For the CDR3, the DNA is TGTGCCAGTAGTAATACGCAGACCCAGTACTTC.